One T cell receptor (beta chain) is described in this entry. Its antigen is unknown. The data were taken from a study of OX40 agonist ivuxolimab in advanced cancers. At the level of the study: Patients in dose escalation had liver, melanoma, kidney or head and neck cancers. Broader study findings: Low normalized T-cell clonal expansion was additionally recorded for some nonresponders. Clones of CD4+ and CD8+ blood T cells grew by week 6 at doses of 0.1 to 3.0 mg/kg. The study found among the lowest clonal expansion in partial responders at 0.1-3.0 mg/kg.

This CDR3 contains 16 residues. The trim removed 6 bases at V and 6 bases at J, leaving 13 bases unmatched. Germline CDR1 is SGHTA and CDR2 is FQGNSA. Generated by immunoSEQ multiplex PCR, the TCRdb table keeps only in-frame clones and is missing some. Of 52,000 or so clones listed, roughly 82% are singletons. The specimen was CD4+ or CD8+ T cells sorted from blood, collected in a trial of the OX40 agonist ivuxolimab. This TCR was recovered from an adult with an advanced solid tumor such as melanoma, head and neck, liver or kidney cancer. The chain carries TRBV7-2 and TRBJ1-1, with 10 bases aligning to TRBD1. The CDR3, as DNA: TGTGCCAGCAGGCCCGACAAAGGGACAGGGGAGGCTGAAGCTTTCTTT. This sequence encodes CASRPDKGTGEAEAFF. The complete variable domain, with remaining parts taken from reference TRBV7-2 and TRBJ1-1, reads GAGVSQSPSNKVTEKGKDVELRCDPISGHTALYWYRQSLGQGLEFLIYFQGNSAPDKSGLPSDRFSAERTGGSVSTLTIQRTQQEDSAVYLCASRPDKGTGEAEAFFGQGTRLTVV.